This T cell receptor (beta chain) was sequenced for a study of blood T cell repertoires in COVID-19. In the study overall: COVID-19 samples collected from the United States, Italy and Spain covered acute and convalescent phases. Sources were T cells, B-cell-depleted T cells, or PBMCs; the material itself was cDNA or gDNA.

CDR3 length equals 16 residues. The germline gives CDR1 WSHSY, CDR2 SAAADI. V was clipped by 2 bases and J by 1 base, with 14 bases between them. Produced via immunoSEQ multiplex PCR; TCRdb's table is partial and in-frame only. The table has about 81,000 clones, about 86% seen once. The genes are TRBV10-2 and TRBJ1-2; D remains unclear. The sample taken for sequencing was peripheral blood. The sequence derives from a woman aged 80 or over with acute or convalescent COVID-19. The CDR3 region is CASSEGGWNSNYGYTF. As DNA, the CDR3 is TGCGCCAGCAGTGAGGGAGGCTGGAACAGTAACTATGGCTACACCTTC.